This record covers a single T cell receptor beta chain. One end of the junction is discordant with germline, which a read error may explain. Looked up from germline, CDR1 is SSHAT and CDR2 is FNYEAQ (reference sequence). The CDR3 covers 18 residues. This sample was taken from a study of shared clonotypes between healthy human individuals. Overall study: Researchers assigned three CD4 naive, three CD4 memory, two CD8 naive and one CD8 memory plate to each donor.

The authors loaded 150 to 250 ng DNA, 27,000 or so T cell genomes, into sorted-subset replicate PCRs. Profiling relied on immunoSEQ multiplex PCR, and the TCRdb table lists in-frame clones only, not all of them. Altogether 110,000 or so clones are present, about two thirds being singletons, with the ten largest covering around 23%. Sequencing was done on a sample of memory CD8+ T cells sorted from blood. The subset here: CD45RO+ cells pooled with CCR7-negative TemRA cells. The receptor was isolated from a woman in her 30s in good health. The V and J genes are TRBV7-7 and TRBJ2-6; D possibly corresponds to TRBD2 (5 bases). The CDR3 coding sequence is TGTGCCAGCAGCCGGGGATCTAGTGCCACAAAGTCGGGCCAACGTCCTGACTTC. Residues: CASSRGSSATKSGQRPDF.